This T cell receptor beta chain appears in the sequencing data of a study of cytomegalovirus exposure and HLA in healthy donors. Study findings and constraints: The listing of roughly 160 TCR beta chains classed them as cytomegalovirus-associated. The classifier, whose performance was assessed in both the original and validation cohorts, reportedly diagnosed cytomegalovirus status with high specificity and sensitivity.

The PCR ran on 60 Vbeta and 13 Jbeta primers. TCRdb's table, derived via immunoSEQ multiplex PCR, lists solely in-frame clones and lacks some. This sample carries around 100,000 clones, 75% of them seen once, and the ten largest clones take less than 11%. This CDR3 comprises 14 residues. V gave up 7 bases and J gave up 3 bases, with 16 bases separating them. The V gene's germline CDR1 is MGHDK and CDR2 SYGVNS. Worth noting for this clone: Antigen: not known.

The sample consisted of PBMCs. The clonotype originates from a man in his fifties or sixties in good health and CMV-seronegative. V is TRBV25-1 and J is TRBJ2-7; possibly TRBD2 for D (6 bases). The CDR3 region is CASTKGAGNYEQYF. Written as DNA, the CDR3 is TGTGCCAGCACGAAGGGAGCGGGTAACTACGAGCAGTACTTC.